Below, 32 T cell receptor beta chains from the same sample are listed, as sequenced in a study of PD-1 blockade in classical Hodgkin lymphoma. Time point reported: cycle 4 day 1 (C4D1), after less than 7 weeks of nivolumab. Each patient experienced a relapse that followed autologous stem cell transplantation, and brentuximab vedotin exposure varied. Method: immunoSEQ multiplex PCR; TCRdb's copy keeps in-frame clones and lacks some. Found here are 75,000 to 100,000 clones, about 92% of them singletons; the top ten hold under 2%. The specimen comprised peripheral blood mononuclear cells (PBMCs), sampled before the fourth cycle of nivolumab. These receptors were taken from a human donor with classical Hodgkin lymphoma.

The chain joins TRBV27 to TRBJ1-5; tentatively, D is TRBD1 (5 bases). Trimming shortened V by 6 bases and J by 9 bases, and 15 bases separated the two germline ends. This CDR3 region has 13 residues. Germline assignment: CDR1 MNHEY and CDR2 SMNVEV (reference sequence). CDR3 loop: CASSPGLPWPQHF. DNA for the CDR3: TGTGCCAGCAGCCCGGGGCTCCCATGGCCCCAGCATTTT.

V gene TRBV6-1 combines with J gene TRBJ2-7, with 9 bases fitting TRBD2. V gave up 4 bases and J gave up 0 bases; unmatched junction bases: 16. Germline V gives CDR1 MNHNS, CDR2 SASEGT. CDR3 length equals 19 residues. This chain's CDR3 is CASSASWKREALFSYEQYF. In DNA form, the CDR3 reads TGTGCCAGCAGTGCCTCCTGGAAGCGGGAGGCCCTTTTCTCCTACGAGCAGTACTTC.

This clone appeared a single time. The chain combines TRBV4-1 with TRBJ2-5, with D hard to call. Germline CDR1 and CDR2: MGHRA and YSYEKL. The CDR3 is 13 residues long. V was clipped by 6 bases and J by 4 bases, with 12 bases between them. The CDR3: CASSPPGGETQYF. CDR3 bases: TGCGCCAGCAGTCCCCCCGGCGGAGAGACCCAGTACTTC.

The chain links TRBV27 to TRBJ2-2, with 7 bases that match TRBD1. Germline V gives CDR1 MNHEY, CDR2 SMNVEV (reference sequence). With 5 bases clipped from V and 5 bases from J, the junction kept 5 bases outside the gene matches. The CDR3 contains 14 residues. The CDR3 DNA follows: TGTGCCAGCAGTCCCTACAGGGGAACCGGGGAGCTGTTTTTT. Encoded protein: CASSPYRGTGELFF.

The rearrangement joins TRBV12-2 to TRBJ2-1; the table's D call TRBD2 went unverified against the DNA. TRBV12-2 is a recognized pseudogene. The CDR3 extends over 16 amino acids. CDR3 amino acids: CASRPPPGGAYNEQFF. Here the CDR3 DNA reads TGTGCAAGTCGCCCACCCCCCGGCGGGGCCTACAATGAGCAGTTCTTC.

The V call is TRBV30, the J call TRBJ2-7; a possible D gene is TRBD1 (5 bases). The CDR3 spans 13 residues. Trimming stripped 2 bases from V and 2 bases from J, with 10 bases between. The germline CDR1 and CDR2 sequences are GTSNPN and SVGIG (reference sequence). CDR3 in amino acids: CAWSRGPTYEQYF. CDR3 nucleotide sequence: TGTGCCTGGAGTAGGGGCCCCACCTACGAGCAGTACTTC.

The table lists this clone with a count of one. The chain is built from TRBV12-5 and TRBJ1-4; TRBD1 matches at 9 bases. V lost 10 bases to trimming and J lost 8 bases; unmatched junction nucleotides: 8. The CDR3 consists of 13 residues. Germline CDR1 LGHNT, CDR2 FRNRAP. The CDR3, as DNA: TGTGCTATGGGGGGACAGGGTTGCGAAAAACTGTTTTTT. This sequence encodes CAMGGQGCEKLFF. Full variable domain (missing parts from reference TRBV12-5 and TRBJ1-4): DARVTQTPRHKVTEMGQEVTMRCQPILGHNTVFWYRQTMMQGLELLAYFRNRAPLDDSGMPKDRFSAEMPDATLATLKIQPSEPRDSAVYFCAMGGQGCEKLFFGSGTQLSVL.

The rearrangement uses TRBV7-6 and TRBJ2-3, with TRBD2 matching over 8 bases. This CDR3 contains 15 residues. Germline lookup yields CDR1 SGHVS and CDR2 FNYEAQ. V shed 3 bases and J 2 bases; nucleotides not matched to a gene: 4. The CDR3: CASSLNGRDTDTQYF. The CDR3 DNA is TGTGCCAGCAGCTTGAACGGGAGGGACACAGATACGCAGTATTTT.

This clone was detected only once. A read error may produce the germline difference seen at one junction end. V and J are TRBV5-1 and TRBJ2-7; 9 bases align to TRBD1. The CDR3 has 15 residues. Per germline, CDR1 SGHRS and CDR2 YFSETQ. Here the CDR3 reads CASSAGTGRTYEQYF. CDR3 DNA: TGTGCCAGCAGCGCTGGGACAGGGCGGACCTACGAGCAGTACTTC.

The rearrangement uses TRBV30 and TRBJ1-1, with D possibly TRBD1 on 5 matching bases. V lost 1 base and J 4 bases, leaving 10 bases between the germline ends. The CDR3 length is 13 residues. Germline CDR1 GTSNPN, CDR2 SVGIG (reference sequence). CDR3 residues: CAWSGGPRTEAFF. In nucleotides, the CDR3 is TGTGCCTGGAGTGGGGGACCGCGCACTGAAGCTTTCTTT.

The V and J genes are TRBV9 and TRBJ1-2; TRBD1 matches 7 bases. V dropped 3 bases and J dropped 7; count of bases not matched to a gene: 9. This CDR3 comprises 14 residues. Germline V gene data show CDR1 as SGDLS and CDR2 as YYNGEE. The CDR3 nucleotides are TGTGCCAGCAGCGGAGGGGGCTCGGAGGTTGGCTACACCTTC. Residues: CASSGGGSEVGYTF.

The genes are TRBV5-6 and TRBJ1-3; unclear D gene. Trimming shortened V by 4 bases and J by 3 bases, and 11 bases separated the two germline ends. This CDR3 region has 14 residues. Germline values: CDR1 SGHDT, CDR2 YYEEEE. CDR3 region: CASSPSYGGNTIYF. The CDR3 DNA follows: TGTGCCAGCAGCCCATCGTATGGTGGAAACACCATATATTTT. The whole variable domain, filled in from reference TRBV5-6 and TRBJ1-3, reads DAGVTQSPTHLIKTRGQQVTLRCSPKSGHDTVSWYQQALGQGPQFIFQYYEEEERQRGNFPDRFSGHQFPNYSSELNVNALLLGDSALYLCASSPSYGGNTIYFGEGSWLTVV.

The V call is TRBV6-1, the J call TRBJ2-1, with 11 positions matching TRBD2. J was trimmed by 7 bases and V by 4 bases; bases with no gene match: 6. The CDR3 has 15 amino acids. Germline V gene lookup returns CDR1 MNHNS and CDR2 SASEGT. CDR3 in DNA: TGTGCCAGCAGTGTACGACTAGCGGGAAGGAATGAGCAGTTCTTC. It codes for CASSVRLAGRNEQFF.

This chain joins TRBV6-1 and TRBJ2-7, with a weak D call TRBD2 (6 bases). The CDR3 is 15 residues long. Between the trimmed V and J ends, which lost 2 bases and 3 bases, there was a span of 14 bases. CDR1 is MNHNS, CDR2 SASEGT, per germline. The CDR3 reads CASSEYRDSFYEQYF. The CDR3 DNA is TGTGCCAGCAGTGAATACCGGGACTCGTTCTACGAGCAGTACTTC.

The chain carries TRBV28 and TRBJ1-1; the D gene is possibly TRBD1 (5 bases). This CDR3 comprises 14 residues. V gave up 7 bases and J gave up 4 bases, with 16 bases separating them. Germline lookup yields CDR1 MDHEN and CDR2 SYDVKM. The CDR3 loop reads CASIALGRVTEAFF. As DNA, the CDR3 is TGTGCCAGCATCGCGTTGGGCAGGGTCACTGAAGCTTTCTTT.

The V gene is TRBV9, the J gene TRBJ2-7; D remains unclear. V was trimmed by 4 bases and J by 0 bases, leaving 5 bases between them. This CDR3 spans 12 amino acids. Germline CDR1 is SGDLS and CDR2 is YYNGEE. CDR3 protein: CASSSDSYEQYF. The CDR3 DNA is TGTGCCAGCAGCTCTGACTCCTACGAGCAGTACTTC.

The chain has TRBV5-4 and TRBJ1-1; D remains ambiguous. This CDR3 comprises 14 residues. The germline V gene encodes CDR1 SGHNT and CDR2 YYREEE (reference sequence). V was trimmed by 1 base and J by 0 bases, leaving 7 bases between them. The CDR3 DNA reads as TGTGCCAGCAGCTTGAGAATGATGAACACTGAAGCTTTCTTT. This translates into CASSLRMMNTEAFF.

In its sample, this clone was seen a few times. The V gene is TRBV29-1, the J gene TRBJ1-4, with no clear D. There are 11 residues in the CDR3. Trimming pared 4 bases from V and 8 bases from J, leaving 8 bases between. The germline V gene has CDR1 SQVTM and CDR2 ANQGSEA. CDR3 region: CSVGGSEKLFF. CDR3 nucleotides: TGCAGCGTTGGCGGCAGCGAAAAACTGTTTTTT.

This clone was detected only a few times. This chain connects TRBV29-1 to TRBJ2-2; D unclear. Germline-derived CDR1 and CDR2 are SQVTM and ANQGSEA. The CDR3 spans 10 residues. Between the trimmed V and J ends, which lost 4 bases and 5 bases, there was a span of 2 bases. The CDR3 DNA sequence: TGCAGCGTTGGGACCGGGGAGCTGTTTTTT. It encodes CSVGTGELFF.

This clone has only a few counts. Here the CDR3 DNA reads TGTGCCAGCAGTTTCTCTGTTCGACAAGAGACCCAGTACTTC. Translation gives CASSFSVRQETQYF. The chain is built from TRBV27 and TRBJ2-5; D not certain. The CDR3 contains 14 residues. In germline, CDR1 is MNHEY, CDR2 SMNVEV (reference sequence). The V gene lost 3 bases and the J gene lost 2 bases, with 10 bases spanning the gap.

The chain is built from TRBV25-1 and TRBJ2-7; 10 bases align to TRBD2. The trim removed 1 base at V and 2 bases at J, leaving 5 bases unmatched. Germline V lookup: CDR1 MGHDK, CDR2 SYGVNS. This CDR3 comprises 16 residues. Here the CDR3 reads CASSESRLAGTYEQYF. The CDR3 nucleotides are TGTGCCAGCAGTGAATCCCGACTAGCGGGTACCTACGAGCAGTACTTC.

The V call is TRBV25-1, the J call TRBJ2-1, with TRBD2 matching 10 bases. Germline values: CDR1 MGHDK, CDR2 SYGVNS. V shed 3 bases and J 6 bases; nucleotides not matched to a gene: 5. The CDR3 has 15 amino acids. CDR3 in DNA: TGTGCCAGCAGTGATCTAGCGGGAGTGGGCAATGAGCAGTTCTTC. Its translation: CASSDLAGVGNEQFF.

The J gene is TRBJ1-5, the V gene TRBV10-2; D possibly corresponds to TRBD1 (5 bases). V was pared by 7 bases and J by 0 bases, with 13 bases between. In germline, CDR1 is WSHSY, CDR2 SAAADI. The CDR3 is 15 residues long. In DNA, the CDR3 is TGCGCCAGCACCCCTTTCGGGGGTAGCAATCAGCCCCAGCATTTT. Its protein product is CASTPFGGSNQPQHF.

The rearrangement links TRBV6-6 to TRBJ2-7; perhaps TRBD1 as D (6 bases). The germline V and J ends were trimmed by 9 bases and 2 bases, with 14 bases remaining between them. CDR1 is MNHNY and CDR2 is SVGAGI in the germline V gene (reference sequence). The CDR3 is 13 residues long. The CDR3, as DNA: TGTGCCAGTACAGGGCGGTCCGCCTACGAGCAGTACTTC. Its translation: CASTGRSAYEQYF.

This clone was observed a handful of times. The chain combines TRBV27 with TRBJ2-7; 8 nucleotides match TRBD2. Germline V gene sequence: CDR1 MNHEY, CDR2 SMNVEV (reference sequence). This CDR3 is 15 amino acids long. V lost 4 bases, J lost 4 bases, and 9 bases stayed unmatched. CDR3 coding DNA: TGTGCCAGCAGTTCAATAGCGGGAAAGGGTTACGAGCAGTACTTC. It translates to CASSSIAGKGYEQYF.

The V call is TRBV2, the J call TRBJ1-2; D is perhaps TRBD1 (5 bases). V was clipped by 6 bases and J by 0 bases, with 14 bases between them. The CDR3 loop spans 15 amino acids. Looked up from germline, CDR1 is SNHLY and CDR2 is FYNNEI. CDR3 region: CASRSGAGTNYGYTF. The CDR3 bases are TGTGCCAGCAGGAGCGGGGCCGGTACTAACTATGGCTACACCTTC.

This clone has only one observation. The CDR3 spells CASTPTGPTATNEKLFF. The CDR3 bases are TGTGCCAGCACCCCGACAGGGCCGACAGCAACTAATGAAAAACTGTTTTTT. This chain joins TRBV4-2 and TRBJ1-4; the match to TRBD1 covers 7 bases. The junction had 11 bases not matched to a gene; V was cut back by 7 bases and J by 0 bases. Germline CDR1 and CDR2: LGHNA and YNFKEQ. CDR3 size: 17 residues.

V gene TRBV19 combines with J gene TRBJ2-5; D unclear. Germline values: CDR1 LNHDA, CDR2 SQIVND (reference sequence). The CDR3 loop spans 13 amino acids. The V gene lost 3 bases and the J gene lost 4 bases, with 9 bases spanning the gap. The CDR3 DNA reads TGTGCCAGTAGTATGCTCCTTGGAGAGACCCAGTACTTC. Protein: CASSMLLGETQYF.

The CDR3 DNA reads TGTGCCAGCAGTGGGGGGGGAGGGAAATACGAGCAGTACTTC. Encoded protein: CASSGGGGKYEQYF. The V and J genes are TRBV6-1 and TRBJ2-7, with 7 nucleotides matching TRBD2. Germline lookup yields CDR1 MNHNS and CDR2 SASEGT. The V gene end was trimmed by 4 bases and the J gene end by 4 bases; junction bases not matched to a gene: 7. The CDR3 totals 14 residues.

This clone was seen only once. The chain has TRBV5-1 and TRBJ2-5; D is tentatively TRBD1 or TRBD2 (10 bases each). The germline gives CDR1 SGHRS, CDR2 YFSETQ. The CDR3 contains 21 residues. Trimming left V 3 bases short and J 5 bases short, with 35 bases between. The CDR3 region is CASSSRDRGWASGSLGETQYF. The CDR3 DNA reads as TGCGCCAGCAGCTCCCGGGACAGGGGATGGGCTAGCGGGAGTTTGGGGGAGACCCAGTACTTC.

This chain uses TRBV29-1 with TRBJ1-2; 8 positions match TRBD1. The CDR3 loop spans 14 amino acids. V trimming: 6 bases; J trimming: 7 bases; junction bases outside the gene matches: 13. Germline assignment: CDR1 SQVTM and CDR2 ANQGSEA. This CDR3 is CSVAHLQGVSGYTF. The CDR3 DNA sequence: TGCAGCGTCGCACACCTACAGGGGGTTAGTGGCTACACCTTC. Full variable domain (outside the CDR3, taken from reference TRBV29-1 and TRBJ1-2): SAVISQKPSRDICQRGTSLTIQCQVDSQVTMMFWYRQQPGQSLTLIATANQGSEATYESGFVIDKFPISRPNLTFSTLTVSNMSPEDSSIYLCSVAHLQGVSGYTFGSGTRLTVV.

The chain links TRBV11-1 to TRBJ2-7; no firm D call. The CDR3 is 16 residues long. CDR1 is SGHAT and CDR2 is FQDESV in the germline V gene (reference sequence). V was trimmed by 5 bases and J by 1 base, leaving 18 bases between them. The DNA of the CDR3 is TGTGCCAGCAGCAGAACCCAGAGTTCCGGATCCTACGAGCAGTACTTC. Translating it yields CASSRTQSSGSYEQYF.